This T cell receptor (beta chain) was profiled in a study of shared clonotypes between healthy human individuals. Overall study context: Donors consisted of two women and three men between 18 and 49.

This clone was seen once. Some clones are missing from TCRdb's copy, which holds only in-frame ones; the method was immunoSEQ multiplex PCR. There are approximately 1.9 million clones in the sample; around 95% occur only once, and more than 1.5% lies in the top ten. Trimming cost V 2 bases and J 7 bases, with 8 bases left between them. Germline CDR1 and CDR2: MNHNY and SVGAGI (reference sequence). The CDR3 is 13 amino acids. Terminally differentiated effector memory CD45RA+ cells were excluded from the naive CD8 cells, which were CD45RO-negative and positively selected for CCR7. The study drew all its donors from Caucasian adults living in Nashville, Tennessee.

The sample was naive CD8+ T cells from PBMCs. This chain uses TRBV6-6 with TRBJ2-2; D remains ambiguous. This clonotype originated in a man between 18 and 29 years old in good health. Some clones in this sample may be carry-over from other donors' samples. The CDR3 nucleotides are TGTGCCAGCAGTTACCTTAATATCGGGGAGCTGTTTTTT. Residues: CASSYLNIGELFF.